This T cell receptor (beta chain) is from a study of blood T cell repertoires in COVID-19. The CDR3 is 16 amino acids. CDR1 and CDR2 from the germline V gene are SNHLY and FYNNEI. V lost 6 bases, J lost 2 bases, and 18 bases lay in between. Enrolled through a virtual design, the participants were between roughly 18 and 100 years of age and came from 24 US areas. Study processing details: Nucleated cell number was recorded as an estimate derived from reference gene primer amplification. Generated by immunoSEQ multiplex PCR, the TCRdb table keeps only in-frame clones and is missing some. V and J calls and clone size are copied from that table; D and trimming were computed from the DNA. The data show over 250,000 clones, around 80% seen once.

The sequenced sample was PBMCs or T cells enriched from blood (not recorded which). The source is a man aged 30-40 years with acute COVID-19. The chain is built from TRBV2 and TRBJ2-3, with D possibly TRBD2 on 6 matching bases. The CDR3 here is CASRREAGVATDTQYF. The CDR3 DNA is TGTGCCAGCAGGAGGGAGGCCGGAGTTGCCACAGATACGCAGTATTTT.